This record covers a single TCR beta chain. What it binds is not known. These data are taken from a study of OX40 agonist ivuxolimab in advanced cancers. General study findings and limits: CD4+ and CD8+ blood T cells expanded clonally by week 6 at 0.1 to 3.0 mg/kg. In general, CD8+ T cells held more expanded clones than CD4+ did, on average.

Assay used: immunoSEQ multiplex PCR; TCRdb lists only in-frame clones, some missing. The top ten hold 25% of the sample, which has about 31,000 clones, over 75% seen once. This CDR3 comprises 14 residues. Germline-derived CDR1 and CDR2 are MNHEY and SMNVEV (reference sequence). V shed 5 bases and J shed 6 bases, with 17 bases lying between them. This material consisted of CD4+ or CD8+ T cells sorted from blood, taken in a trial of the OX40 agonist ivuxolimab. The V call is TRBV27, the J call TRBJ2-7; D is ambiguous. The receptor's source is an adult with an advanced solid tumor such as melanoma, head and neck, liver or kidney cancer. CDR3 protein: CASSRTTPPVEQYF. DNA for the CDR3: TGTGCCAGCAGTAGAACGACTCCCCCGGTCGAGCAGTACTTC.